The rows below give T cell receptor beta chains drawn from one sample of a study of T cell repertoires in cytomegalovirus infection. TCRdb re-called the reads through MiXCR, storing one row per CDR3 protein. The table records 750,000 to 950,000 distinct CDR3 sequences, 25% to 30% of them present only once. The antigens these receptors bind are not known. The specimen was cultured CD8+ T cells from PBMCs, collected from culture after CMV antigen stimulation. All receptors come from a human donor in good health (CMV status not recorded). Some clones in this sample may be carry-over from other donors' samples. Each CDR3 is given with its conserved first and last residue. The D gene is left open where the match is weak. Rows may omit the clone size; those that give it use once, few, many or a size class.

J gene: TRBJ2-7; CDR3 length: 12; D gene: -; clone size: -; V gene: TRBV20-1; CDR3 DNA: TGCTCAACCAGAGGACCCTCCTACGAGCAGTACTTC; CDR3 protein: CSTRGPSYEQYF
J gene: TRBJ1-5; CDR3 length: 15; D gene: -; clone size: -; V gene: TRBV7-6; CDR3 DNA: TGTGCCAGCAGCCCGTTTGGACAGAGAAATCAGCCCCAGCATTTT; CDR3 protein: CASSPFGQRNQPQHF
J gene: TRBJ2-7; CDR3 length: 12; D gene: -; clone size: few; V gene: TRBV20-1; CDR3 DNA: TGCAGTGCCGGTCAATTGACGGACGAGCAGTACTTC; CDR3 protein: CSAGQLTDEQYF
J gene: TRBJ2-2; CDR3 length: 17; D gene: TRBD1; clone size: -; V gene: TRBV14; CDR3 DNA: TGTGCCAGCAGCCAAGATTCGGGGACAGGATGGACCGGGGAGCTGTTTTTT; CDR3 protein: CASSQDSGTGWTGELFF
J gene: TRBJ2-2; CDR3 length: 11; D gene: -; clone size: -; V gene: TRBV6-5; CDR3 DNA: TGTGCCAGCAAGGACAGCGGGGAGCTGTTTTTT; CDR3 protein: CASKDSGELFF
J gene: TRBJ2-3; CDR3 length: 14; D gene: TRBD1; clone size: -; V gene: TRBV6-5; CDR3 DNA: TGTGCCAGCAGTTACTCGACAGGGGCAGATACGCAGTATTTT; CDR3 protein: CASSYSTGADTQYF
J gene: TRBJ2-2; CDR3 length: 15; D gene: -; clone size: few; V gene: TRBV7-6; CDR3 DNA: TGTGCCAGCAGGGCGGAGTTCTCGAACACCGGGGAGCTGTTTTTT; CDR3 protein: CASRAEFSNTGELFF
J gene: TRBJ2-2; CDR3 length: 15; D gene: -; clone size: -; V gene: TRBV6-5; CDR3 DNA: TGTGCCAGCAGTTACTCTGGACTCCGCACCGGGGAGCTGTTTTTT; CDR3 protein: CASSYSGLRTGELFF
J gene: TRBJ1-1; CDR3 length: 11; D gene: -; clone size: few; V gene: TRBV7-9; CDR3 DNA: TGTGCCAGCAGCGTCCCGTCGACGGCTTTCTTT; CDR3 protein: CASSVPSTAFF
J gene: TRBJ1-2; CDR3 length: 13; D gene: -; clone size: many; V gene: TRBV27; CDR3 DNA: TGTGCCAGCAGCCCCAGGGGAAGGGATGGCTACACCTTC; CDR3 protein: CASSPRGRDGYTF
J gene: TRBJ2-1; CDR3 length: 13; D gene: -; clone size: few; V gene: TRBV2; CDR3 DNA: TGTGCCAGCAGTGGGTTGGGTCTAGATGAGCAGTTCTTC; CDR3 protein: CASSGLGLDEQFF
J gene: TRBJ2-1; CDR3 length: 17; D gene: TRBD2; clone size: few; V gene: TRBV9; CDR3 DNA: TGTGCCAGCAGCGCCCCAAGACTAGCAGCCTACAATAATGAGCAGTTCTTC; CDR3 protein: CASSAPRLAAYNNEQFF
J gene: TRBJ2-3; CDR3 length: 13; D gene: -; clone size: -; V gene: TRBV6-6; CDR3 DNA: TGTGCCAGCAGTTACTTCTTAACAGATACGCAGTATTTT; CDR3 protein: CASSYFLTDTQYF
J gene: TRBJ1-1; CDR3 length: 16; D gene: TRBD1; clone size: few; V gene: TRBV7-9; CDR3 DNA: TGTGCCAGCAGCTCACCGGCGGACAGGGCGAACACTGAAGCTTTCTTT; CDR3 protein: CASSSPADRANTEAFF
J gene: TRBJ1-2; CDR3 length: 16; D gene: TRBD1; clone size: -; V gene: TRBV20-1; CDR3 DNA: TGCAGTGCTCGAATGTTGGACAGGGGGCTTAACTATGGCTACACCTTC; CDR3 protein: CSARMLDRGLNYGYTF
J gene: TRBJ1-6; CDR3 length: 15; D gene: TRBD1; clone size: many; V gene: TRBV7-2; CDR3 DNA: TGTGCCAGCAGTTTCCCACAGGGGTATAATTCACCCCTCCACTTT; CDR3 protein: CASSFPQGYNSPLHF
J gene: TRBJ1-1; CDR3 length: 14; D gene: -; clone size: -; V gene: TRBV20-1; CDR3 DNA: TGCAGTGCTAGATCCGCGGACAGTAACACTGAAGCTTTCTTT; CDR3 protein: CSARSADSNTEAFF
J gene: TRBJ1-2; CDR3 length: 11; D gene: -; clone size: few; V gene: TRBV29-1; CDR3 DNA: TGCAGCGTTGAAGATCGGAGCGGCTACACCTTC; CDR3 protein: CSVEDRSGYTF
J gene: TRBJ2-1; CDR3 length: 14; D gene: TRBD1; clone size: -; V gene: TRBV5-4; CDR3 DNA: TGTGCCAGCAGCCCCGGGACAGGGCTAGATGAGCAGTTCTTC; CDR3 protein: CASSPGTGLDEQFF
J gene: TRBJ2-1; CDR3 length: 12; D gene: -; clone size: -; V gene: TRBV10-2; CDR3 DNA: TGCGCCAGCAGGGACAGCTTAAATGAGCAGTTCTTC; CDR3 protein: CASRDSLNEQFF
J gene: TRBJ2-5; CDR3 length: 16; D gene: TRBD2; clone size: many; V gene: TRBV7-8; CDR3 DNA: TGTGCCAGCAGCTTAGTACTAGCGGGGCTCCAAGAGACCCAGTACTTC; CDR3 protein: CASSLVLAGLQETQYF
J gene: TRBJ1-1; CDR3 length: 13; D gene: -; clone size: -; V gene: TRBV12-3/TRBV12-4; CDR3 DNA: TGTGCCAGCAGTAGCACGTCGAACACTGAAGCTTTCTTT; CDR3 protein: CASSSTSNTEAFF
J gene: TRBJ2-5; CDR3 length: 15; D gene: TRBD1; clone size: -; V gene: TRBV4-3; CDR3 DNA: TGCGCCAGCAGCCAAGGGTCAGGGGGCCTAGAGACCCAGTACTTC; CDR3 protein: CASSQGSGGLETQYF